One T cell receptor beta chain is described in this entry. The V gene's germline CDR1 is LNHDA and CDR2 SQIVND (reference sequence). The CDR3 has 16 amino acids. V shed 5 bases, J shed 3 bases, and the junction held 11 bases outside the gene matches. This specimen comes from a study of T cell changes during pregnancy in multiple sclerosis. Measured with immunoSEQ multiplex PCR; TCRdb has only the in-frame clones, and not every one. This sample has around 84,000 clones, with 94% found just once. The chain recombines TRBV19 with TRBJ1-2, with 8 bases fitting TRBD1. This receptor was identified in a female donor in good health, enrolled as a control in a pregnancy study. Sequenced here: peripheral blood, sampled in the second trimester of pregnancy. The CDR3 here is CASSGVSQGAYYGYTF. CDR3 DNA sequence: TGTGCCAGTAGTGGTGTGTCGCAGGGGGCCTACTATGGCTACACCTTC.